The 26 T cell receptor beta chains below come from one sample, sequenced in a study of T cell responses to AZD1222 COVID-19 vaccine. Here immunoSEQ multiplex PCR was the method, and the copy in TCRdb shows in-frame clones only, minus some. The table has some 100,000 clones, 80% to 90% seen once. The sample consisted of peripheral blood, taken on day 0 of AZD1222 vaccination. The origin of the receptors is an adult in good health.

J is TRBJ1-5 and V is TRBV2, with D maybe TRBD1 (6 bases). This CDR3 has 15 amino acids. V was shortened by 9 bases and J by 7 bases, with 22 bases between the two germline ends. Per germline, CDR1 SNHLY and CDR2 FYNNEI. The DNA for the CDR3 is TGTGCCAGTTCCGTTTCGACAGGCTCCGGACAGCCCCAGCATTTT. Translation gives CASSVSTGSGQPQHF.

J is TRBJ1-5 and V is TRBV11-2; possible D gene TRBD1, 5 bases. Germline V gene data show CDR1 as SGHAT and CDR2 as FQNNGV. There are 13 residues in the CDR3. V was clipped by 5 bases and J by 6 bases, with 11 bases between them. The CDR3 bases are TGTGCCAGCAGCCAGGGTTGGGGTCAGCCCCAGCATTTT. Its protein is CASSQGWGQPQHF.

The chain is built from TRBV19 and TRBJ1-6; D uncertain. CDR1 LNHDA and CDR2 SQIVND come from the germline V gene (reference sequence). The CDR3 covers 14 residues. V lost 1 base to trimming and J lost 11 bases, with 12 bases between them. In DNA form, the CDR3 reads TGTGCCAGTAGTATAGCAGGAAGTGATGCACCCCTCCACTTT. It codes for CASSIAGSDAPLHF.

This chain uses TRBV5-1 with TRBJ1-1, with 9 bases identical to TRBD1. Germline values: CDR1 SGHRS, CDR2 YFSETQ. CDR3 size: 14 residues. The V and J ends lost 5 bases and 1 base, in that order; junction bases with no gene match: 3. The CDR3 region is CASRLTGGNTEAFF. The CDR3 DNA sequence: TGCGCCAGCAGGTTGACAGGGGGGAACACTGAAGCTTTCTTT. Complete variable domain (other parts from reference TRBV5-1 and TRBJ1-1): KAGVTQTPRYLIKTRGQQVTLSCSPISGHRSVSWYQQTPGQGLQFLFEYFSETQRNKGNFPGRFSGRQFSNSRSEMNVSTLELGDSALYLCASRLTGGNTEAFFGQGTRLTVV.

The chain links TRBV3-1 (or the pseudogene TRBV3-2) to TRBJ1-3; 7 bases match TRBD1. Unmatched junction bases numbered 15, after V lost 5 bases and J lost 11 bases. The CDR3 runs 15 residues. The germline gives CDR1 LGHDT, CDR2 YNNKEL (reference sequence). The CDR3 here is CASSSGTARSHAIYF. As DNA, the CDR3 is TGTGCCAGCAGCTCCGGGACAGCGAGATCGCATGCCATATATTTT.

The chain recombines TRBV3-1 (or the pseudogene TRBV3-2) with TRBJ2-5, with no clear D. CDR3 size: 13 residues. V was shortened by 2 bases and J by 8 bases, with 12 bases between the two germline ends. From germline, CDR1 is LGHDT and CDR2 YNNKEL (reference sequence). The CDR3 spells CASSQMVGETQYF. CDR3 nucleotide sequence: TGTGCCAGCAGCCAAATGGTTGGGGAAACCCAGTACTTC.

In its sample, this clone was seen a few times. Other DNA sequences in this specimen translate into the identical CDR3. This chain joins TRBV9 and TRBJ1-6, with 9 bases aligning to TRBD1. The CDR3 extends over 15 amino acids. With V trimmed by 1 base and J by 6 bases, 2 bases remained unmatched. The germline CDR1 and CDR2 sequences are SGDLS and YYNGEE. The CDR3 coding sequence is TGTGCCAGCAGCGTATTGGACAGGGGTAATTCACCCCTCCACTTT. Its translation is CASSVLDRGNSPLHF. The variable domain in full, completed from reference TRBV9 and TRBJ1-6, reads DSGVTQTPKHLITATGQRVTLRCSPRSGDLSVYWYQQSLDQGLQFLIQYYNGEERAKGNILERFSAQQFPDLHSELNLSSLELGDSALYFCASSVLDRGNSPLHFGNGTRLTVT.

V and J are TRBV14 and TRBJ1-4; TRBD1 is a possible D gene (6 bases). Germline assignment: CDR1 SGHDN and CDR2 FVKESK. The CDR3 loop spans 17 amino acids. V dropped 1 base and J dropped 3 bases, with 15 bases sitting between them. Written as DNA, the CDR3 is TGTGCCAGCAGCCAAGGGAGGCAGGGGCGTGCTAATGAAAAACTGTTTTTT. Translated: CASSQGRQGRANEKLFF.

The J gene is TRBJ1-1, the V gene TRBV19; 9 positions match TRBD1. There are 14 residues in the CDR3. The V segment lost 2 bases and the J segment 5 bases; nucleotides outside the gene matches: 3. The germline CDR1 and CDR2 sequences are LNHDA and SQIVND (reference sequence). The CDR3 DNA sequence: TGTGCCAGTAGTATAACAGGGGGCGGAACTGAAGCTTTCTTT. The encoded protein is CASSITGGGTEAFF.

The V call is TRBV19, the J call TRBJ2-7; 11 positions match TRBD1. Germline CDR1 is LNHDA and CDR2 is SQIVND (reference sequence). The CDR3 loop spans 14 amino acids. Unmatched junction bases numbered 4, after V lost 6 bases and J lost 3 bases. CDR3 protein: CASSRTGGFYEQYF. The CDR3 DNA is TGTGCCAGTAGCCGGACAGGGGGCTTCTACGAGCAGTACTTC.

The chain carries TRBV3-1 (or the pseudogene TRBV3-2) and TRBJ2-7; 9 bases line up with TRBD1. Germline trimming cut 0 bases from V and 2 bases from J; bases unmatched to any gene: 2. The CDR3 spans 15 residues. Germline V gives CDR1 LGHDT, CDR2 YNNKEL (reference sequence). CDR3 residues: CASSQETGGPYEQYF. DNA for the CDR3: TGTGCCAGCAGCCAAGAGACAGGGGGTCCCTACGAGCAGTACTTC.

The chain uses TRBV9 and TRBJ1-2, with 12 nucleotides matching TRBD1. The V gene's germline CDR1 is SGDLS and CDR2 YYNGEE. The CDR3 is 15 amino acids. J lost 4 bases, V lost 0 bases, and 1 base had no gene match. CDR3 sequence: CASSVGDRGLYGYTF. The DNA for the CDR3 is TGTGCCAGCAGCGTAGGGGACAGGGGGCTCTATGGCTACACCTTC.

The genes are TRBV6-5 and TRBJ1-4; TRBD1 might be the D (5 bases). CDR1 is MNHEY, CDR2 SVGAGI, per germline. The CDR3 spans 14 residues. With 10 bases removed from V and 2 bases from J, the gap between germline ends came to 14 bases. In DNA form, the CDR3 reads TGTGCCACCCAGAGGGGATCGACTAATGAAAAACTGTTTTTT. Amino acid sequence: CATQRGSTNEKLFF.

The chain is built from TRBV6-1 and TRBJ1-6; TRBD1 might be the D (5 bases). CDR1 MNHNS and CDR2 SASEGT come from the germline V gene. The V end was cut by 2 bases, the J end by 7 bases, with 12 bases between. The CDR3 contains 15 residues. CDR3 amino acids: CASSEWSTENSPLHF. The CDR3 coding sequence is TGTGCCAGCAGTGAATGGTCGACAGAAAATTCACCCCTCCACTTT.

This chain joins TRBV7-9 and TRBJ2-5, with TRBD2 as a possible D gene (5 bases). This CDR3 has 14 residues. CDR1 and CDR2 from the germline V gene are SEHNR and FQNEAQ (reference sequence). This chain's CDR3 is CAAEEGASQETQYF. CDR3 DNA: TGTGCAGCGGAAGAAGGCGCCAGCCAAGAGACCCAGTACTTC.

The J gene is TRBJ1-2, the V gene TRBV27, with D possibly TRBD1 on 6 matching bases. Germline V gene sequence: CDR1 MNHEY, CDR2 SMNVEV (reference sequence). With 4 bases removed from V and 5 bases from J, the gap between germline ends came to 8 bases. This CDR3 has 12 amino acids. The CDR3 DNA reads TGTGCCAGCAGTTCGACAGGATATGGCTACACCTTC. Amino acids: CASSSTGYGYTF.

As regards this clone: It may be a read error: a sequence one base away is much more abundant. This CDR3 reads CVSSIGAAGFEAFF. CDR3 nucleotide sequence: TGTGTCAGTAGTATCGGGGCAGCCGGTTTTGAAGCTTTCTTT. The chain links TRBV19 to TRBJ1-1; weak D call: TRBD1 (5 bases). Germline V gene sequence: CDR1 LNHDA, CDR2 SQIVND (reference sequence). This CDR3 comprises 14 residues.

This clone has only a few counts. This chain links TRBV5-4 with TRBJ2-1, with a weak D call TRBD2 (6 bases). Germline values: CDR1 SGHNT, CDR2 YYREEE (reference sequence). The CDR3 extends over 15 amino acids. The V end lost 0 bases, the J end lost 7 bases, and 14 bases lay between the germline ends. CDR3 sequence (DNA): TGTGCCAGCAGCTTGGCCCCGGGAGTAGGTAATGAGCAGTTCTTC. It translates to CASSLAPGVGNEQFF.

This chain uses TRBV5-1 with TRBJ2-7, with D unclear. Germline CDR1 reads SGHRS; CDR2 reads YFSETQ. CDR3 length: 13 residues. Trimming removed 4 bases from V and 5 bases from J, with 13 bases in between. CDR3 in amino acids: CASSLGPLNEQYF. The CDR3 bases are TGCGCCAGCAGCCTCGGGCCTCTTAACGAGCAGTACTTC.

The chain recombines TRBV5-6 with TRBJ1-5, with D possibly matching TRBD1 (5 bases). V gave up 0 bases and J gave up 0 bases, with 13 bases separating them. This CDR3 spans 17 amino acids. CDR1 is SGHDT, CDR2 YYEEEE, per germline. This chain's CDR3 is CASSLAQGMGSNQPQHF. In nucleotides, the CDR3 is TGTGCCAGCAGCTTGGCTCAGGGTATGGGTAGCAATCAGCCCCAGCATTTT.

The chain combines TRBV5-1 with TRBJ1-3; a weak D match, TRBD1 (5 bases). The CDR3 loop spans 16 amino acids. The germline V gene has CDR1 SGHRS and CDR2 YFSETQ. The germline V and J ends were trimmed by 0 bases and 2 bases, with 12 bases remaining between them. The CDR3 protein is CASSLAGRGTGNTIYF. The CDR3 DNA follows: TGCGCCAGCAGCTTGGCCGGGAGGGGAACTGGAAACACCATATATTTT. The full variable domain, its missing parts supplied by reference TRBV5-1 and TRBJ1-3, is KAGVTQTPRYLIKTRGQQVTLSCSPISGHRSVSWYQQTPGQGLQFLFEYFSETQRNKGNFPGRFSGRQFSNSRSEMNVSTLELGDSALYLCASSLAGRGTGNTIYFGEGSWLTVV.

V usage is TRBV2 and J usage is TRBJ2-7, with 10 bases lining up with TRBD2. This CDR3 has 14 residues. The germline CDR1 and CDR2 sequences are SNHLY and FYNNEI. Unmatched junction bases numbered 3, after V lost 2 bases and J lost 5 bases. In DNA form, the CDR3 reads TGTGCCAGCAGTGAACCTAGCGGGGGCGACGAGCAGTACTTC. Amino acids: CASSEPSGGDEQYF.

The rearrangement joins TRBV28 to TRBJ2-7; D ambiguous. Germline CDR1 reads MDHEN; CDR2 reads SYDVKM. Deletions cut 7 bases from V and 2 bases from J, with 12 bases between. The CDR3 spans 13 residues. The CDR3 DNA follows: TGTGCCAGCATGGGAACCCGCCCCTACGAGCAGTACTTC. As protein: CASMGTRPYEQYF. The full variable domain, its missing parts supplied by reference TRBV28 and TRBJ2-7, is DVKVTQSSRYLVKRTGEKVFLECVQDMDHENMFWYRQDPGLGLRLIYFSYDVKMKEKGDIPEGYSVSREKKERFSLILESASTNQTSMYLCASMGTRPYEQYFGPGTRLTVT.

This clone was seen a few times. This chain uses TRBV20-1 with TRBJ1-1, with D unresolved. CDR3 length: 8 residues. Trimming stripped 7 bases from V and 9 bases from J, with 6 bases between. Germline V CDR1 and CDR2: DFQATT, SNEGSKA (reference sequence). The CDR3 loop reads CSGVKAFF. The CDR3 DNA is TGCAGTGGCGTTAAAGCTTTCTTT.

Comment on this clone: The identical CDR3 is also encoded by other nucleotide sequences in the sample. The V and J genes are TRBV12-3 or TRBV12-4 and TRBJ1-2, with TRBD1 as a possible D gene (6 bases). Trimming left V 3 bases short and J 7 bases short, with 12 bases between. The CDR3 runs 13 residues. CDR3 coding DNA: TGTGCCAGCAGTTTGGGGGGGGCTGGTGGCTACACCTTC. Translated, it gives CASSLGGAGGYTF.

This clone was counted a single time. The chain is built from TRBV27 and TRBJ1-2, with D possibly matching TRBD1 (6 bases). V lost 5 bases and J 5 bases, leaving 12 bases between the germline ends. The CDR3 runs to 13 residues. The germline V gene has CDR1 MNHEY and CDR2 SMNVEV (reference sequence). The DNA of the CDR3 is TGTGCCAGCAGTAACACAGGGCCGTATGGCTACACCTTC. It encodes CASSNTGPYGYTF.